These 28 T cell receptor beta chains were all obtained from the same sample, sequenced in a study of blood T cell repertoires in COVID-19. TCRdb keeps only in-frame clones here, not all; method: immunoSEQ multiplex PCR. The sample shows approximately 170,000 clones, more than 75% of them seen only once. Sequencing input: peripheral blood. The receptors derive from a man aged 18 to 29 with COVID-19, enrolled during active disease.

The V gene is TRBV5-6, the J gene TRBJ2-4, with D tentatively TRBD2 (5 bases). Germline loops: CDR1 SGHDT, CDR2 YYEEEE. Trimming removed 5 bases from V and 0 bases from J, with 12 bases in between. The length of the CDR3 is 15 residues. In DNA form, the CDR3 reads TGTGCCAGCAGTAATCCGGGGTCAGCCAAAAACATTCAGTACTTC. This codes for CASSNPGSAKNIQYF.

This chain joins TRBV5-1 and TRBJ1-1; TRBD1 aligns across 7 bases. The V segment lost 1 base and the J segment 0 bases; nucleotides outside the gene matches: 12. From germline, CDR1 is SGHRS and CDR2 YFSETQ. The CDR3 length is 18 residues. This chain's CDR3 is CASSLPLRSGQLNTEAFF. The CDR3 coding sequence is TGCGCCAGCAGCTTGCCGCTGAGATCGGGACAGTTGAACACTGAAGCTTTCTTT.

V is TRBV6-2 or TRBV6-3 and J is TRBJ2-7; no clear D gene. V was cut by 2 bases and J by 1 base, with 15 bases left in between. The CDR3 covers 16 residues. Germline V gives CDR1 MNHEY, CDR2 SVGEGT. CDR3 sequence (DNA): TGTGCCAGCAGTTACGTGCCCCTCCGGAGTTCCTACGAGCAGTACTTC. Protein product: CASSYVPLRSSYEQYF.

J is TRBJ2-2 and V is TRBV9; D possibly corresponds to TRBD2 (6 bases). Trimming pared 4 bases from V and 3 bases from J, leaving 13 bases between. Germline CDR1 and CDR2: SGDLS and YYNGEE. CDR3 size: 15 residues. In DNA, the CDR3 is TGTGCCAGCAGCCACCCTAGCGCTGACACCGGGGAGCTGTTTTTT. It yields the protein CASSHPSADTGELFF.

This clone was counted between two and nine times. This rearrangement joins TRBV7-2 to TRBJ1-2, with 8 bases matching TRBD1. The trim removed 2 bases at V and 2 bases at J, leaving 1 base unmatched. Germline V lookup: CDR1 SGHTA, CDR2 FQGNSA. This CDR3 region has 14 residues. The CDR3 DNA reads TGTGCCAGCAGCTTACGGACAGGGAACTATGGCTACACCTTC. Amino acids: CASSLRTGNYGYTF.

The rearrangement links TRBV11-1 to TRBJ2-7; no firm D call. The ends were cut back, 5 bases at V and 1 base at J, with 12 bases in the middle. The CDR3 has 14 amino acids. Per the germline V gene, CDR1 is SGHAT and CDR2 is FQDESV (reference sequence). CDR3 sequence reads: CASSVPGPSYEQYF. The CDR3 DNA is TGTGCCAGCAGCGTCCCGGGTCCGTCCTACGAGCAGTACTTC.

The V call is TRBV6-4, the J call TRBJ1-2; no firm D call. Germline assignment: CDR1 MRHNA and CDR2 SNTAGT. V was clipped by 3 bases and J by 2 bases, with 7 bases between them. The CDR3 length is 13 residues. The CDR3 protein is CASSERANYGYTF. In DNA, the CDR3 is TGTGCCAGCAGTGAGAGGGCCAACTATGGCTACACCTTC.

The chain uses TRBV27 and TRBJ1-2, with D hard to call. V lost 6 bases to trimming and J lost 6 bases, with 8 bases between them. CDR3 length equals 11 residues. Germline loops: CDR1 MNHEY, CDR2 SMNVEV (reference sequence). CDR3 residues: CASSGEDGYTF. The CDR3, as DNA: TGTGCCAGCAGCGGGGAAGATGGCTACACCTTC.

DNA of the CDR3: TGTGCCATCGGGGGGACAGGGGCCTACGAGCAGTACTTC. Encoded protein: CAIGGTGAYEQYF. The V and J genes are TRBV6-5 and TRBJ2-7; 10 bases line up with TRBD1. This CDR3 contains 13 residues. With 10 bases clipped from V and 2 bases from J, the junction kept 5 bases outside the gene matches. Germline values: CDR1 MNHEY, CDR2 SVGAGI.

The CDR3 DNA sequence: TGTGCCAGCAGCCCCTTAACCTACGAGCAGTACTTC. Encoded protein: CASSPLTYEQYF. This sequence joins TRBV28 and TRBJ2-7; D unclear. Germline V CDR1 and CDR2: MDHEN, SYDVKM. This CDR3 region has 12 residues. Trimming shortened V by 6 bases and J by 2 bases, and 8 bases separated the two germline ends.

This clone appeared a few times. A junction end diverges from the germline sequence, so it may reflect a read error. V and J are TRBV10-3 and TRBJ2-7; 8 bases are a match to TRBD2. CDR1 ENHRY and CDR2 SYGVKD come from the germline V gene. CDR3 length: 14 amino acids. The CDR3 sequence: CATSPSGPTYEQYF. CDR3 bases: TGTGCCACCAGTCCTAGCGGGCCTACCTACGAGCAGTACTTC.

This sequence joins TRBV18 and TRBJ1-1; the D gene is possibly TRBD1 (5 bases). The V end lost 1 base, the J end lost 5 bases, and 14 bases lay between the germline ends. Per the germline V gene, CDR1 is KGHSH and CDR2 is LQKENI. The CDR3 runs 15 residues. CDR3 loop: CASSPLVRVGTEAFF. CDR3 sequence (DNA): TGTGCCAGCTCACCACTAGTCAGGGTAGGGACTGAAGCTTTCTTT. The full variable domain, its missing parts supplied by reference TRBV18 and TRBJ1-1, is NAGVMQNPRHLVRRRGQEARLRCSPMKGHSHVYWYRQLPEEGLKFMVYLQKENIIDESGMPKERFSAEFPKEGPSILRIQQVVRGDSAAYFCASSPLVRVGTEAFFGQGTRLTVV.

This rearrangement joins TRBV15 to TRBJ2-7, with TRBD2 matching over 9 bases. Germline CDR1 is LNHNV and CDR2 is YYDKDF (reference sequence). The length of the CDR3 is 15 residues. J lost 3 bases, V lost 3 bases, and 6 bases had no gene match. Here the CDR3 DNA reads TGTGCCACCAGCAGTAGCGGGAGCCCCAACTACGAGCAGTACTTC. It yields the protein CATSSSGSPNYEQYF. Full variable domain (remainder filled in from reference TRBV15 and TRBJ2-7): DAMVIQNPRYQVTQFGKPVTLSCSQTLNHNVMYWYQQKSSQAPKLLFHYYDKDFNNEADTPDNFQSRRPNTSFCFLDIRSPGLGDTAMYLCATSSSGSPNYEQYFGPGTRLTVT.

This rearrangement joins TRBV2 to TRBJ1-5; a weak D match, TRBD1 (5 bases). Trimming cost V 7 bases and J 4 bases, with 14 bases left between them. Germline V lookup: CDR1 SNHLY, CDR2 FYNNEI. This CDR3 is 14 amino acids long. CDR3 loop: CASTPGLFNQPQHF. CDR3 DNA sequence: TGTGCCAGCACCCCGGGACTGTTTAATCAGCCCCAGCATTTT.

The chain employs TRBV6-2 or TRBV6-3 and TRBJ2-2; 8 positions agree with TRBD1. The germline V gene has CDR1 MNHEY and CDR2 SVGEGT. V trimming: 3 bases; J trimming: 3 bases; junction bases outside the gene matches: 6. The CDR3 runs 16 residues. DNA for the CDR3: TGTGCCAGCAGTTATCAGGGGGCGAAGGACACCGGGGAGCTGTTTTTT. Its protein product is CASSYQGAKDTGELFF.

This clone was observed a single time. The chain carries TRBV5-1 and TRBJ1-1; D unclear. V was cut by 1 base and J by 0 bases, with 7 bases left in between. Germline CDR1 reads SGHRS; CDR2 reads YFSETQ. The CDR3 spans 14 residues. The CDR3 nucleotides read TGCGCCAGCAGCTTGAGGCGGATGAACACTGAAGCTTTCTTT. This gives the protein CASSLRRMNTEAFF.

The chain carries TRBV30 and TRBJ2-7; TRBD1 matches at 8 bases. The junction had 8 bases not matched to a gene; V was cut back by 3 bases and J by 4 bases. Germline CDR1 and CDR2: GTSNPN and SVGIG (reference sequence). The CDR3 runs to 14 residues. The CDR3 nucleotides are TGTGCCTGGAGCCGGACAGGGACTCCTTACGAGCAGTACTTC. This codes for CAWSRTGTPYEQYF.

The chain combines TRBV2 with TRBJ2-4, with no clear D. Trimming took off 0 bases at V and 1 base at J, with 7 bases between the two ends. The CDR3 contains 15 residues. Germline CDR1 SNHLY, CDR2 FYNNEI. CDR3 residues: CASSEAKAAKNIQYF. In DNA form, the CDR3 reads TGTGCCAGCAGTGAAGCGAAAGCGGCCAAAAACATTCAGTACTTC.

This chain joins TRBV5-1 and TRBJ2-7; the match to TRBD1 covers 7 bases. The CDR3 spans 13 residues. In germline, CDR1 is SGHRS, CDR2 YFSETQ. Germline trimming cut 2 bases from V and 6 bases from J; bases unmatched to any gene: 5. This CDR3 reads CASSFYRGSEQYF. DNA for the CDR3: TGCGCCAGCAGCTTCTACAGGGGTTCCGAGCAGTACTTC. Drawing the rest from reference TRBV5-1 and TRBJ2-7, the complete variable domain is KAGVTQTPRYLIKTRGQQVTLSCSPISGHRSVSWYQQTPGQGLQFLFEYFSETQRNKGNFPGRFSGRQFSNSRSEMNVSTLELGDSALYLCASSFYRGSEQYFGPGTRLTVT.

This chain joins TRBV25-1 and TRBJ1-6; D is ambiguous. V was cut by 4 bases and J by 8 bases, with 9 bases left in between. The CDR3 sequence is 13 residues long. Germline CDR1 and CDR2: MGHDK and SYGVNS. The CDR3 loop is CASSVIEDSPLHF. For the CDR3, the DNA is TGTGCCAGCAGTGTAATAGAAGATTCACCCCTCCACTTT.

In the case of this clone: Germline is not matched at one junction end, which may reflect a read error. This chain links TRBV28 with TRBJ1-4; D may be TRBD1 (6 bases). The germline V gene has CDR1 MDHEN and CDR2 SYDVKM. The CDR3 sequence is 15 residues long. CDR3: CASIGAGDPNEKLLF. The CDR3 DNA reads as TGTGCCAGCATAGGGGCAGGGGACCCTAATGAAAAACTGCTTTTT.

The chain recombines TRBV19 with TRBJ2-7, with a weak D call TRBD2 (6 bases). The germline V gene has CDR1 LNHDA and CDR2 SQIVND (reference sequence). V lost 1 base and J lost 2, with 6 bases in between. The length of the CDR3 is 13 residues. The CDR3, as DNA: TGTGCCAGTAGTATAGGGACTACCTACGAGCAGTACTTC. This codes for CASSIGTTYEQYF.

A few counts support this clone. The CDR3 nucleotides are TGCAGCGTCCGGGGTAGCAATGAGCAGTTCTTC. It specifies CSVRGSNEQFF. The chain links TRBV29-1 to TRBJ2-1, with a weak D call TRBD2 (5 bases). CDR3 length: 11 amino acids. The V end lost 6 bases, the J end lost 6 bases, and 9 bases lay between the germline ends. CDR1 is SQVTM and CDR2 is ANQGSEA in the germline V gene.

V and J are TRBV24-1 and TRBJ2-1; 7 bases map to TRBD1. This CDR3 comprises 18 residues. With V trimmed by 3 bases and J by 0 bases, 10 bases remained unmatched. The germline V gene encodes CDR1 KGHDR and CDR2 SFDVKD. The CDR3 bases are TGTGCCACCAGTGATCCGAAAACCGAGGGGGCCTCCTACAATGAGCAGTTCTTC. Translated, it gives CATSDPKTEGASYNEQFF.

The chain combines TRBV5-1 with TRBJ2-2; D call uncertain. CDR3 length equals 16 residues. V lost 1 base and J lost 0, with 10 bases in between. The germline V gene encodes CDR1 SGHRS and CDR2 YFSETQ. The CDR3 spells CASSLMITANTGELFF. CDR3 DNA: TGCGCCAGCAGCTTGATGATTACAGCGAACACCGGGGAGCTGTTTTTT.

The chain is built from TRBV7-8 and TRBJ2-1; TRBD2 agrees at 8 bases. V lost 5 bases, J lost 14 bases, and 14 bases stayed unmatched. The CDR3 consists of 14 residues. Germline CDR1 SGHVS, CDR2 FQNEAQ. CDR3 sequence (DNA): TGTGCCAGCAGCCCTTACCCGGGACTAGGGGGGGAGTTCTTC. This translates into CASSPYPGLGGEFF.

The genes are TRBV7-2 and TRBJ1-2; 9 nucleotides align to TRBD1. With 3 bases clipped from V and 8 bases from J, the junction kept 4 bases outside the gene matches. Germline values: CDR1 SGHTA, CDR2 FQGNSA. The CDR3 extends over 13 amino acids. The DNA of the CDR3 is TGTGCCAGCAGCTTCGGGACAGGGCAAGGCTACACCTTC. Encoded protein: CASSFGTGQGYTF.

The rearrangement uses TRBV7-8 and TRBJ1-3; unclear D gene. The CDR3 has 17 residues. Germline CDR1 is SGHVS and CDR2 is FQNEAQ. V was pared by 0 bases and J by 1 base, with 13 bases between. CDR3 amino acids: CASSLASHRESGNTIYF. DNA of the CDR3: TGTGCCAGCAGCTTAGCGTCCCACCGGGAGTCTGGAAACACCATATATTTT.